These 24 T cell receptor beta chains were all obtained from the same sample, sequenced in a study of blood T cell repertoires in COVID-19. Sequenced by immunoSEQ multiplex PCR; TCRdb stores in-frame clones only, minus some. The table includes about 160,000 clones, about 85% detected once. Sequencing input: peripheral blood. The receptors shown here come from an elderly man with COVID-19, enrolled during active disease.

This clone was detected only a few times. The J gene is TRBJ1-4, the V gene TRBV28; D may be TRBD1 (5 bases). V was cut by 3 bases and J by 10 bases, with 21 bases left in between. CDR1 and CDR2 (germline): MDHEN, SYDVKM. CDR3 size: 16 residues. The CDR3 reads CASSFYGGSGPGKLFF. CDR3 coding DNA: TGTGCCAGCAGTTTCTACGGGGGGAGTGGTCCGGGAAAACTGTTTTTT.

The CDR3 bases are TGTGCCAGTAGTATAGATGGAGGGGTTGGCTACAATGAGCAGTTCTTC. Translation gives CASSIDGGVGYNEQFF. V is TRBV19 and J is TRBJ2-1, with D possibly being TRBD2 (6 bases). The CDR3 is 16 residues long. Germline CDR1 LNHDA, CDR2 SQIVND (reference sequence). V was cut by 0 bases and J by 3 bases, with 12 bases left in between.

This clone occurred once. The CDR3 reads CASSTGQLSYGYTF. Written as DNA, the CDR3 is TGTGCCAGCAGCACGGGACAGTTGAGCTATGGCTACACCTTC. The rearrangement links TRBV6-5 to TRBJ1-2; 7 bases align to TRBD1. Germline CDR1 reads MNHEY; CDR2 reads SVGAGI. V lost 6 bases, J lost 4 bases, and 8 bases stayed unmatched. This CDR3 comprises 14 residues.

The chain combines TRBV18 with TRBJ2-7; TRBD1 matches at 8 bases. The CDR3 totals 13 residues. The V segment lost 4 bases and the J segment 5 bases; nucleotides outside the gene matches: 4. Germline V gene lookup returns CDR1 KGHSH and CDR2 LQKENI. The CDR3 region is CASSLGQVNEQYF. In nucleotides, the CDR3 is TGTGCCAGCTCACTGGGACAGGTTAACGAGCAGTACTTC.

This sequence joins TRBV10-3 and TRBJ1-2, with 7 bases lining up with TRBD1. The V gene's germline CDR1 is ENHRY and CDR2 SYGVKD. CDR3 length equals 15 residues. Germline trimming cut 10 bases from V and 8 bases from J; bases unmatched to any gene: 19. The CDR3 loop reads CATLGVTGVSSGYTF. Here the CDR3 DNA reads TGTGCCACCCTTGGTGTTACAGGGGTTTCGTCCGGCTACACCTTC.

The chain joins TRBV10-3 to TRBJ2-1; a possible D gene is TRBD2 (6 bases). Trimming pared 6 bases from V and 4 bases from J, leaving 16 bases between. The CDR3 totals 15 residues. Germline V gene lookup returns CDR1 ENHRY and CDR2 SYGVKD. CDR3 residues: CAIREEGLTYNEQFF. The CDR3 DNA reads TGTGCCATCAGAGAGGAGGGACTCACTTACAATGAGCAGTTCTTC.

The J gene is TRBJ1-1, the V gene TRBV6-5; no firm D call. V lost 7 bases, J lost 1 base, and 10 bases lay in between. This CDR3 comprises 13 residues. Germline V CDR1 and CDR2: MNHEY, SVGAGI. CDR3 DNA: TGTGCCAGCAACAGACAAGGGAACACTGAAGCTTTCTTT. This encodes CASNRQGNTEAFF.

V and J are TRBV5-6 and TRBJ2-1, with 14 bases lining up with TRBD2. Germline trimming cut 7 bases from V and 2 bases from J; bases unmatched to any gene: 14. CDR1 is SGHDT and CDR2 is YYEEEE in the germline V gene. The CDR3 spans 19 residues. DNA for the CDR3: TGTGCCAGCGGATCGCCGGGACTAGCGGGGGAGGGTGCCTACAATGAGCAGTTCTTC. Translating it yields CASGSPGLAGEGAYNEQFF.

This sequence joins TRBV9 and TRBJ1-5; D is possibly TRBD1 (5 bases). V shed 0 bases and J shed 6 bases, with 13 bases lying between them. The CDR3 spans 15 residues. The germline V gene has CDR1 SGDLS and CDR2 YYNGEE. The DNA for the CDR3 is TGTGCCAGCAGCGTAGGGCAGGGCGCATCTCAGCCCCAGCATTTT. It translates to CASSVGQGASQPQHF. Full variable domain (missing parts from reference TRBV9 and TRBJ1-5): DSGVTQTPKHLITATGQRVTLRCSPRSGDLSVYWYQQSLDQGLQFLIQYYNGEERAKGNILERFSAQQFPDLHSELNLSSLELGDSALYFCASSVGQGASQPQHFGDGTRLSIL.

This chain links TRBV6-1 with TRBJ2-1; D is perhaps TRBD2 (6 bases). V dropped 3 bases and J dropped 5 bases, with 20 bases sitting between them. The CDR3 length is 17 residues. Germline V gene data show CDR1 as MNHNS and CDR2 as SASEGT. The CDR3 here is CASSDLPGPWGDNEQFF. In DNA, the CDR3 is TGTGCCAGCAGTGACCTCCCGGGACCCTGGGGGGACAATGAGCAGTTCTTC.

The chain links TRBV9 to TRBJ2-1; D may be TRBD1 (6 bases). Trimming stripped 0 bases from V and 4 bases from J, with 14 bases between. The germline V gene encodes CDR1 SGDLS and CDR2 YYNGEE. This CDR3 is built from 16 residues. The CDR3 DNA is TGTGCCAGCAGCGTAGCTCTCAGGGGTGGATACAATGAGCAGTTCTTC. Translating gives CASSVALRGGYNEQFF.

This clone was detected only a few times. The CDR3 region is CASSEVQAQYNSPLHF. CDR3 in DNA: TGTGCCAGCAGTGAAGTACAGGCCCAGTATAATTCACCCCTCCACTTT. The chain carries TRBV6-1 and TRBJ1-6; D may be TRBD1 (5 bases). CDR3 length: 16 residues. Trimming removed 1 base at V and 4 bases at J, with 11 bases between. Germline V gives CDR1 MNHNS, CDR2 SASEGT.

Details on this clone: Other DNA sequences within the sample encode an identical CDR3. This chain connects TRBV6-5 to TRBJ2-7; the D gene is possibly TRBD1 (5 bases). From germline, CDR1 is MNHEY and CDR2 SVGAGI. Deletions cut 2 bases from V and 1 base from J, with 6 bases between. The CDR3 spans 13 residues. The CDR3 here is CASSYRGSYEQYF. The CDR3 DNA follows: TGTGCCAGCAGTTACAGGGGTTCCTACGAGCAGTACTTC.

This rearrangement joins TRBV14 to TRBJ1-6; weak D call: TRBD1 (6 bases). CDR1 and CDR2 (germline): SGHDN, FVKESK. The CDR3 is made up of 13 amino acids. V was clipped by 2 bases and J by 15 bases, with 14 bases between them. Written as DNA, the CDR3 is TGTGCCAGCAGCCAAAGAGGGACAAGCCTCCTCCACTTT. Protein sequence: CASSQRGTSLLHF.

The chain couples TRBV9 to TRBJ2-1; TRBD2 aligns across 10 bases. Germline CDR1 SGDLS, CDR2 YYNGEE. This CDR3 comprises 15 residues. The J segment lost 5 bases and the V segment lost 5 bases, leaving 7 bases of the junction unmatched. The CDR3 DNA follows: TGTGCCAGCAGGAGAGCGGGGGGGCCCCACAATGAGCAGTTCTTC. It codes for CASRRAGGPHNEQFF.

The chain links TRBV5-1 to TRBJ1-4; D is uncertain. V lost 3 bases, J lost 8 bases, and 17 bases lay in between. The V gene's germline CDR1 is SGHRS and CDR2 YFSETQ. There are 15 residues in the CDR3. In nucleotides, the CDR3 is TGCGCCAGCAGCTCCCGCGGGCTCGACGGGGAAAAACTGTTTTTT. Translated: CASSSRGLDGEKLFF.

The chain carries TRBV12-3 or TRBV12-4 and TRBJ1-5; D not resolved. The V end lost 8 bases, the J end lost 3 bases, and 11 bases lay between the germline ends. The CDR3 sequence is 13 residues long. The CDR3: CASSRSLNQPQHF. CDR3 nucleotide sequence: TGTGCCAGCTCCCGGAGTCTCAATCAGCCCCAGCATTTT.

The chain carries TRBV18 and TRBJ1-1; D not certain. The germline gives CDR1 KGHSH, CDR2 LQKENI. This CDR3 region has 13 residues. With 6 bases removed from V and 4 bases from J, the gap between germline ends came to 12 bases. The DNA of the CDR3 is TGTGCCAGCTCCCTGGCAGGCCTCACTGAAGCTTTCTTT. Its translation: CASSLAGLTEAFF. Variable domain in full (rest from reference TRBV18 and TRBJ1-1): NAGVMQNPRHLVRRRGQEARLRCSPMKGHSHVYWYRQLPEEGLKFMVYLQKENIIDESGMPKERFSAEFPKEGPSILRIQQVVRGDSAAYFCASSLAGLTEAFFGQGTRLTVV.

J is TRBJ2-1 and V is TRBV10-3; 13 bases map to TRBD2. The CDR3 has 15 amino acids. J gave up 6 bases and V 5 bases, and 4 bases lay outside the gene matches. Germline-derived CDR1 and CDR2 are ENHRY and SYGVKD. The CDR3 region is CAISQLAGGPNEQFF. The CDR3 nucleotides read TGTGCCATCAGTCAACTAGCGGGGGGGCCCAATGAGCAGTTCTTC.

The V gene is TRBV6-6, the J gene TRBJ1-5; D unresolved. V was pared by 0 bases and J by 6 bases, with 3 bases between. Germline assignment: CDR1 MNHNY and CDR2 SVGAGI (reference sequence). The CDR3 covers 12 residues. CDR3 loop: CASSYSGQPQHF. CDR3 coding DNA: TGTGCCAGCAGTTACTCCGGTCAGCCCCAGCATTTT.

The chain couples TRBV4-3 to TRBJ1-5; D is possibly TRBD1 (5 bases). The CDR3 runs 14 residues. V dropped 0 bases and J dropped 8 bases, with 11 bases sitting between them. Germline V gene data show CDR1 as LGHNA and CDR2 as YSLEER. CDR3 nucleotide sequence: TGCGCCAGCAGCCAAGATGACAGCGATAAGCCCCAGCATTTT. Protein: CASSQDDSDKPQHF.

The chain is built from TRBV29-1 and TRBJ1-5, with 8 bases that match TRBD1. With 6 bases clipped from V and 5 bases from J, the junction kept 6 bases outside the gene matches. The CDR3 loop spans 13 amino acids. Germline CDR1 reads SQVTM; CDR2 reads ANQGSEA. DNA for the CDR3: TGCAGCGTGCAGGGGGCCCGAGATCAGCCCCAGCATTTT. Encoded protein: CSVQGARDQPQHF.

V is TRBV6-6 and J is TRBJ1-1, with 11 nucleotides matching TRBD1. This CDR3 has 15 amino acids. The germline CDR1 and CDR2 sequences are MNHNY and SVGAGI (reference sequence). The trim removed 0 bases at V and 4 bases at J, leaving 1 base unmatched. DNA of the CDR3: TGTGCCAGCAGTTACTCAGGACAGGGGGCCACTGAAGCTTTCTTT. It encodes CASSYSGQGATEAFF.

This chain uses TRBV5-1 with TRBJ1-4; no clear D. This CDR3 has 13 residues. V lost 5 bases, J lost 6 bases, and 11 bases lay in between. Per the germline V gene, CDR1 is SGHRS and CDR2 is YFSETQ. CDR3 sequence: CASRVSPDEKLFF. The CDR3 nucleotides read TGCGCCAGCAGGGTTTCACCGGATGAAAAACTGTTTTTT. Using reference TRBV5-1 and TRBJ1-4 for the parts outside the CDR3, the full variable domain is KAGVTQTPRYLIKTRGQQVTLSCSPISGHRSVSWYQQTPGQGLQFLFEYFSETQRNKGNFPGRFSGRQFSNSRSEMNVSTLELGDSALYLCASRVSPDEKLFFGSGTQLSVL.